A selection of T cell receptor beta chains follows, all from one sample in a study of T cells in localized non-small cell lung cancer. Data came from immunoSEQ multiplex PCR; TCRdb stores just in-frame clones and leaves some out. The table has 2,000 or so clones, 27% seen once. This material consisted of lung tumor tissue, taken before any cancer treatment. The receptors were sampled from a male donor at least 60 years old with stage III lung adenocarcinoma. Both conserved end residues are part of each CDR3. Each record gives: D gene, clone size, V gene, J gene, CDR3 protein, CDR3 DNA. A D gene is named only where the DNA matches it firmly. Only part of the rows carry a size: once, few, many, or a class if the clone is expanded.

.	medium-sized	TRBV14	TRBJ1-1	CASSTSPRTEAFF	TGTGCCAGCAGCACTTCACCTCGGACTGAAGCTTTCTTT
.	medium-sized	TRBV11-3	TRBJ2-7	CASSLGVGSYEQYF	TGTGCCAGCAGCTTAGGGGTAGGATCCTACGAGCAGTACTTC
.	few	TRBV29-1	TRBJ1-3	CSVAVGHGNTIYF	TGCAGCGTTGCCGTCGGCCACGGAAACACCATATATTTT
.	few	TRBV6-8	TRBJ2-5	CASSSRRDFPTQYF	TGTGCCAGCAGTTCTCGAAGGGACTTTCCCACCCAGTACTTC
.	medium-sized	TRBV6-8	TRBJ1-3	CASSQEVRNTIYF	TGTGCCAGCAGTCAGGAGGTGAGAAACACCATATATTTT
.	few	TRBV6-1	TRBJ2-2	CASSEEAGDFYTGELFF	TGTGCCAGCAGTGAAGAGGCCGGGGACTTCTACACCGGGGAGCTGTTTTTT
.	few	TRBV19	TRBJ1-1	CASSRANTEAFF	TGTGCCAGTAGCAGGGCCAACACTGAAGCTTTCTTT
.	few	TRBV6-8	TRBJ2-2	CASRPPLEPTGSGELFF	TGTGCCAGCAGACCCCCCCTGGAACCCACGGGGTCCGGGGAGCTGTTTTTT
TRBD2	few	TRBV19	TRBJ2-1	CASSLWTSFVEQFF	TGTGCCAGTAGTCTTTGGACTAGTTTCGTTGAGCAGTTCTTC
TRBD2	.	TRBV6-8	TRBJ2-7	CASSYRGSGSGEQYF	TGTGCCAGCAGTTATCGGGGTAGCGGGAGCGGCGAGCAGTACTTC
.	medium-sized	TRBV11-3	TRBJ2-5	CASSSRTVQETQYF	TGTGCCAGCAGCTCAAGGACAGTCCAAGAGACCCAGTACTTC
.	few	TRBV11-3	TRBJ2-3	CASSLGAGETDTQYF	TGTGCCAGCAGCTTAGGGGCAGGGGAGACAGATACGCAGTATTTT
TRBD2	few	TRBV19	TRBJ2-1	CASSSRGSGRGDRYEQFF	TGTGCCAGTAGTTCCCGCGGGTCTGGGCGGGGGGACCGTTATGAGCAGTTCTTC
.	few	TRBV23-1	TRBJ2-3	CASSQVKGRIYLTDTQYF	TGCGCCAGCAGCCAAGTTAAGGGAAGGATATATCTGACAGATACGCAGTATTTT
.	few	TRBV9	TRBJ1-5	CASRQGRGNQPQHF	TGTGCCAGCAGACAGGGACGGGGCAATCAGCCCCAGCATTTT
.	.	TRBV28	TRBJ1-2	CASSLPNWGPYGYTF	TGTGCCAGCAGTTTACCGAACTGGGGCCCCTATGGCTACACCTTC
TRBD1	.	TRBV19	TRBJ1-5	CASSKQGRGQPQHF	TGTGCCAGTAGTAAACAGGGGCGAGGTCAGCCCCAGCATTTT
.	.	TRBV19	TRBJ1-1	CASSIGQANTEAFF	TGTGCCAGTAGTATAGGACAAGCGAACACTGAAGCTTTCTTT
.	medium-sized	TRBV6-8	TRBJ2-7	CASSLRPSSYEQYF	TGTGCCAGCAGCCTACGGCCTTCCTCCTACGAGCAGTACTTC
.	.	TRBV28	TRBJ1-6	CASSLLGREDSPLHF	TGTGCCAGCAGTTTATTGGGCAGGGAGGATTCACCCCTCCACTTT
.	.	TRBV6-8	TRBJ2-3	CASSYSDTASTDTQYF	TGTGCCAGCAGTTACTCGGACACAGCTAGCACAGATACGCAGTATTTT
TRBD2	.	TRBV7-4	TRBJ2-3	CASSLGVGGGSTDTQYF	TGTGCCAGCAGCCTCGGAGTGGGCGGGGGGTCCACAGATACGCAGTATTTT
TRBD1	.	TRBV5-1	TRBJ1-2	CASSPEGQGVGYTF	TGCGCCAGCAGCCCCGAGGGACAGGGAGTTGGCTACACCTTC
.	few	TRBV11-3	TRBJ2-2	CASSRTPGLGTGELFF	TGTGCCAGCAGTCGTACTCCGGGCCTGGGGACCGGGGAGCTGTTTTTT
TRBD1	few	TRBV6-8	TRBJ2-7	CAIRPGQGTYEQYF	TGTGCCATCAGACCGGGACAGGGGACCTACGAGCAGTACTTC